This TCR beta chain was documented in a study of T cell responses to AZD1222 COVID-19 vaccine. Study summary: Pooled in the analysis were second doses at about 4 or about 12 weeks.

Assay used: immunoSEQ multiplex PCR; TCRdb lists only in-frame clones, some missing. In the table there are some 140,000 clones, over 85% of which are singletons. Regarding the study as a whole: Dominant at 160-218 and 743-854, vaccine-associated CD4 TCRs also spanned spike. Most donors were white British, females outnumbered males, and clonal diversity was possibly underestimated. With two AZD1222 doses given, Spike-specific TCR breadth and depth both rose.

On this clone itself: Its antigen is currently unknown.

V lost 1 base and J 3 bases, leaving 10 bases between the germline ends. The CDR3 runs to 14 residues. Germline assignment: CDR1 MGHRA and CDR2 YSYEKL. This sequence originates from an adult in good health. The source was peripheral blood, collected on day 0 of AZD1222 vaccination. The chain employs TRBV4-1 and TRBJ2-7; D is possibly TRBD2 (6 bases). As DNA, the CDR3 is TGCGCCAGCAGCCAAGGGGGAGGCCGCTACGAGCAGTACTTC. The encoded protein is CASSQGGGRYEQYF.